Listed here are 13 T cell receptor beta chains from one sample, sequenced in a study of blood T cell repertoires in COVID-19. Method: immunoSEQ multiplex PCR; TCRdb's copy keeps in-frame clones and lacks some. The table has about 300,000 clones, approximately 89% seen once. Sequencing was carried out using PBMCs or T cells enriched from blood (not recorded which). The source is a woman under 30 who had recovered from COVID-19.

The table lists this clone with a few counts. The chain combines TRBV19 with TRBJ2-2; no reliable D call. The CDR3 contains 16 residues. Germline CDR1 is LNHDA and CDR2 is SQIVND (reference sequence). The V and J ends lost 5 bases and 6 bases respectively, with 19 bases between them. The CDR3, as DNA: TGTGCCAGTAGTTCGCCCCGTTGGCCCACCCCCGGGGAGCTGTTTTTT. Translation: CASSSPRWPTPGELFF.

This clone occurred a few times. The V gene is TRBV2, the J gene TRBJ2-1, with 8 bases fitting TRBD1. There are 13 residues in the CDR3. V was pared by 6 bases and J by 6 bases, with 4 bases of the junction left unmatched. Germline lookup yields CDR1 SNHLY and CDR2 FYNNEI. DNA of the CDR3: TGTGCCAGCAGATACGACAGGGGCAATGAGCAGTTCTTC. Amino acid sequence: CASRYDRGNEQFF.

This clone was counted once. V gene TRBV6-1 combines with J gene TRBJ1-1; 10 bases are a match to TRBD1. The CDR3 covers 17 residues. Trimming cost V 0 bases and J 7 bases; bases outside gene matches: 11. Germline loops: CDR1 MNHNS, CDR2 SASEGT. The CDR3 nucleotides are TGTGCCAGCAGTGAAGCGCTTCCGTCCGGGACAGGGGATGAAGCTTTCTTT. It specifies CASSEALPSGTGDEAFF.

In the case of this clone: The sample carries other DNA sequences with the same CDR3. This chain's CDR3 is CASSLGLAGGHTGELFF. DNA of the CDR3: TGTGCCAGCAGCTTGGGGCTAGCGGGAGGTCACACCGGGGAGCTGTTTTTT. The chain is built from TRBV5-5 and TRBJ2-2; 11 bases map to TRBD2. Germline CDR1 SGHKS, CDR2 YYEKEE (reference sequence). Trimming removed 0 bases from V and 3 bases from J; junction bases left unmatched: 4. The CDR3 covers 17 residues.

The chain carries TRBV14 and TRBJ1-4, with 7 bases matching TRBD1. V was pared by 4 bases and J by 3 bases, with 11 bases of the junction left unmatched. Germline loops: CDR1 SGHDN, CDR2 FVKESK. This CDR3 region has 17 residues. CDR3 sequence reads: CASSPRRGGEANEKLFF. In nucleotides, the CDR3 is TGTGCCAGCAGCCCTAGGAGAGGGGGCGAGGCTAATGAAAAACTGTTTTTT.

The V call is TRBV7-9, the J call TRBJ2-1; 7 positions agree with TRBD2. Germline CDR1 reads SEHNR; CDR2 reads FQNEAQ (reference sequence). The V segment lost 6 bases and the J segment 8 bases; nucleotides outside the gene matches: 10. CDR3 length: 14 amino acids. The CDR3 sequence: CASSFSGGLDEQFF. For the CDR3, the DNA is TGTGCCAGCAGTTTCTCGGGGGGATTGGATGAGCAGTTCTTC.

The V call is TRBV6-4, the J call TRBJ2-7, with D unclear. Trimming pared 6 bases from V and 4 bases from J, leaving 4 bases between. CDR3 length: 10 amino acids. The germline V gene has CDR1 MRHNA and CDR2 SNTAGT. Here the CDR3 DNA reads TGTGCCAGCAGCCAGTACGAGCAGTACTTC. Protein sequence: CASSQYEQYF.

The chain has TRBV3-1 (or the pseudogene TRBV3-2) and TRBJ1-1; TRBD1 might be the D (6 bases). The V end lost 4 bases, the J end lost 1 base, and 13 bases lay between the germline ends. This CDR3 has 15 amino acids. Germline V gene sequence: CDR1 LGHDT, CDR2 YNNKEL (reference sequence). CDR3 nucleotides: TGTGCCAGCAGCCCCACAGGGATATCGAACACTGAAGCTTTCTTT. This gives the protein CASSPTGISNTEAFF.

The rearrangement uses TRBV7-6 and TRBJ2-5; 9 nucleotides line up with TRBD1. The CDR3 has 14 residues. With V trimmed by 5 bases and J by 2 bases, 3 bases remained unmatched. Germline CDR1 SGHVS, CDR2 FNYEAQ. CDR3 amino acids: CASSLDRGQETQYF. The CDR3 region has the DNA TGTGCCAGCAGCCTGGACAGGGGACAAGAGACCCAGTACTTC.

The rearrangement joins TRBV7-3 to TRBJ2-5, with D perhaps TRBD1 (6 bases). V lost 4 bases, J lost 7 bases, and 13 bases lay in between. Germline loops: CDR1 SGHTA, CDR2 FQGTGA. The CDR3 covers 13 residues. The CDR3 loop is CASSSVSQGTQYF. DNA for the CDR3: TGTGCCAGCAGCTCTGTATCACAGGGGACCCAGTACTTC.

The chain carries TRBV7-3 and TRBJ2-1, with 8 nucleotides matching TRBD1. The CDR3 loop spans 15 amino acids. Germline CDR1 and CDR2: SGHTA and FQGTGA. Germline trimming cut 4 bases from V and 4 bases from J; bases unmatched to any gene: 6. The CDR3, as DNA: TGTGCCAGCAGCTCAGCAGGGGGCCCATACAATGAGCAGTTCTTC. Translation gives CASSSAGGPYNEQFF.

The chain has TRBV29-1 and TRBJ2-1, with 10 bases fitting TRBD2. CDR3 size: 13 residues. The germline V gene has CDR1 SQVTM and CDR2 ANQGSEA. Trimming took 6 bases from V and 8 from J; bases not matched to a gene: 7. In DNA, the CDR3 is TGCAGCGTCCGTAGCGGGAGGATGTATGAGCAGTTCTTC. It specifies CSVRSGRMYEQFF.

V is TRBV19 and J is TRBJ1-5; TRBD1 might be the D (5 bases). Trimming cost V 5 bases and J 0 bases, with 14 bases left between them. CDR1 is LNHDA, CDR2 SQIVND, per germline (reference sequence). The length of the CDR3 is 16 residues. CDR3 sequence (DNA): TGTGCCAGTAGTCCTCGGGACTCCATTAGCAATCAGCCCCAGCATTTT. Translating gives CASSPRDSISNQPQHF.